The 21 T cell receptor beta chains below come from one sample, sequenced in a study of blood T cell repertoires in COVID-19. Clones were sequenced by immunoSEQ multiplex PCR, and TCRdb holds only the in-frame ones, with some missing. Found here are 150,000 to 200,000 clones, around four fifths of them singletons; the top ten hold 7.6%. Sample: peripheral blood. The receptors were gathered from an older woman with COVID-19, enrolled during active disease.

The chain combines TRBV5-1 with TRBJ2-7; TRBD2 aligns across 14 bases. Germline trimming cut 4 bases from V and 3 bases from J; bases unmatched to any gene: 9. CDR1 SGHRS and CDR2 YFSETQ come from the germline V gene. CDR3 length: 17 residues. The DNA for the CDR3 is TGCGCCAGCAGCCCCGGACTAGCGGGAGGCTCCCTCTACGAGCAGTACTTC. Its protein product is CASSPGLAGGSLYEQYF. The full variable domain, its missing parts supplied by reference TRBV5-1 and TRBJ2-7, is KAGVTQTPRYLIKTRGQQVTLSCSPISGHRSVSWYQQTPGQGLQFLFEYFSETQRNKGNFPGRFSGRQFSNSRSEMNVSTLELGDSALYLCASSPGLAGGSLYEQYFGPGTRLTVT.

This clone was detected only once. The CDR3 sequence: CASSPGGGMAGNTIYF. As DNA, the CDR3 is TGTGCCAGCAGCCCCGGGGGGGGTATGGCTGGAAACACCATATATTTT. The V gene is TRBV7-9, the J gene TRBJ1-3, with D possibly matching TRBD1 (5 bases). V dropped 5 bases and J dropped 2 bases, with 16 bases sitting between them. The CDR3 runs 16 residues. The V gene's germline CDR1 is SEHNR and CDR2 FQNEAQ (reference sequence). The variable domain in full, with the rest retrieved from reference TRBV7-9 and TRBJ1-3, is DTGVSQNPRHKITKRGQNVTFRCDPISEHNRLYWYRQTLGQGPEFLTYFQNEAQLEKSRLLSDRFSAERPKGSFSTLEIQRTEQGDSAMYLCASSPGGGMAGNTIYFGEGSWLTVV.

In this sample, this clone turned up a few times. Other DNA sequences of this sample code for an identical CDR3. This rearrangement joins TRBV5-1 to TRBJ1-5; TRBD1 might be the D (6 bases). Trimming cost V 0 bases and J 3 bases, with 10 bases left between them. Germline loops: CDR1 SGHRS, CDR2 YFSETQ. This CDR3 is built from 15 residues. This CDR3 is CASSLAGGSNQPQHF. The CDR3 nucleotides are TGCGCCAGCAGCTTGGCGGGGGGCTCCAATCAGCCCCAGCATTTT.

V is TRBV5-1 and J is TRBJ2-5; TRBD2 aligns across 9 bases. The CDR3 totals 15 residues. V lost 4 bases, J lost 2 bases, and 6 bases stayed unmatched. CDR1 and CDR2 (germline): SGHRS, YFSETQ. This chain's CDR3 is CASSKTSGPQETQYF. The CDR3 DNA reads TGCGCCAGCAGCAAAACTAGCGGGCCTCAAGAGACCCAGTACTTC.

The V and J genes are TRBV5-1 and TRBJ1-3, with D unresolved. The CDR3 is made up of 13 amino acids. Germline-derived CDR1 and CDR2 are SGHRS and YFSETQ. Trimming took off 4 bases at V and 3 bases at J, with 8 bases between the two ends. The CDR3 sequence: CASSPLGGNTIYF. Here the CDR3 DNA reads TGCGCCAGCAGCCCCCTAGGTGGAAACACCATATATTTT.

The gene calls are TRBV28 and TRBJ2-1, with 8 bases matching TRBD2. The germline V gene encodes CDR1 MDHEN and CDR2 SYDVKM. V shed 5 bases, J shed 2 bases, and the junction held 8 bases outside the gene matches. The CDR3 is 16 residues long. CDR3 coding DNA: TGTGCCAGCAGTACCCGACTAGCGATTACCTACAATGAGCAGTTCTTC. This gives the protein CASSTRLAITYNEQFF.

The table lists this clone with a few counts. The chain carries TRBV4-1 and TRBJ1-2; 11 nucleotides line up with TRBD1. Unmatched junction bases numbered 8, after V lost 4 bases and J lost 7 bases. CDR3 size: 15 residues. Germline V gives CDR1 MGHRA, CDR2 YSYEKL. CDR3 DNA sequence: TGCGCCAGCAGCCCAGCGGACAGGGGGCGCAGTGGCTACACCTTC. As protein: CASSPADRGRSGYTF.

The V call is TRBV21-1, the J call TRBJ2-3; the table names TRBD1, a call not compared with the DNA. TRBV21-1 is described as a pseudogene. The CDR3 sequence is 10 residues long. CDR3 amino acids: CASSKGDSRF. The CDR3 region has the DNA TGTGCCAGCAGCAAAGGGGACAGTAGATTT.

This clone came up once. The sample carries other DNA sequences with the same CDR3. The chain links TRBV19 to TRBJ2-2; TRBD1 might be the D (6 bases). Germline CDR1 is LNHDA and CDR2 is SQIVND (reference sequence). CDR3 length: 14 amino acids. V was shortened by 0 bases and J by 5 bases, with 7 bases between the two germline ends. CDR3 loop: CASSIDRGTGELFF. In DNA form, the CDR3 reads TGTGCCAGTAGTATAGACAGGGGAACCGGGGAGCTGTTTTTT.

This chain links TRBV28 with TRBJ2-1, with D possibly being TRBD2 (6 bases). This CDR3 comprises 13 residues. Germline CDR1 MDHEN, CDR2 SYDVKM. Trimming cost V 6 bases and J 9 bases, with 15 bases left between them. CDR3 nucleotide sequence: TGTGCCAGCAGACAAACGGGGCGGGGTGAGCAGTTCTTC. Its translation: CASRQTGRGEQFF.

This rearrangement joins TRBV24-1 to TRBJ2-5, with 8 bases aligning to TRBD2. J gave up 5 bases and V 3 bases, and 13 bases lay outside the gene matches. From germline, CDR1 is KGHDR and CDR2 SFDVKD. This CDR3 spans 17 amino acids. The CDR3 DNA reads TGTGCCACCAGTGATCCACTGGCGGGACTAGGGCGGGAGACCCAGTACTTC. Translated, it gives CATSDPLAGLGRETQYF.

The gene calls are TRBV5-6 and TRBJ2-1, with D hard to call. There are 15 residues in the CDR3. Germline CDR1 SGHDT, CDR2 YYEEEE. The ends were cut back, 1 base at V and 0 bases at J, with 8 bases in the middle. This chain's CDR3 is CASSLRRSSYNEQFF. In DNA, the CDR3 is TGTGCCAGCAGCTTGCGTAGGAGCTCCTACAATGAGCAGTTCTTC.

This chain links TRBV19 with TRBJ1-4; D may be TRBD1 (5 bases). V gave up 6 bases and J gave up 1 base, with 12 bases separating them. The CDR3 spans 15 residues. From germline, CDR1 is LNHDA and CDR2 SQIVND (reference sequence). The CDR3, as DNA: TGTGCCAGTAGCCCGTCGGGGGGAACTAATGAAAAACTGTTTTTT. This gives the protein CASSPSGGTNEKLFF.

The chain is built from TRBV5-1 and TRBJ1-2, with D unresolved. Trimming shortened V by 0 bases and J by 6 bases, and 18 bases separated the two germline ends. The germline V gene has CDR1 SGHRS and CDR2 YFSETQ. This CDR3 contains 16 residues. The CDR3 coding sequence is TGCGCCAGCAGCTTGGGGTCCTTGCCCCCTATTGATGGCTACACCTTC. This codes for CASSLGSLPPIDGYTF.

The genes are TRBV28 and TRBJ2-7, with 7 bases aligning to TRBD1. V gave up 6 bases and J gave up 6 bases; unmatched junction bases: 5. Germline V gene sequence: CDR1 MDHEN, CDR2 SYDVKM. The CDR3 sequence is 12 residues long. CDR3 in DNA: TGTGCCAGCAGCGACAGGGTAGTCGAGCAGTACTTC. Encoded protein: CASSDRVVEQYF.

This clone was seen once. This chain connects TRBV19 to TRBJ1-4, with 9 bases lining up with TRBD1. The trim removed 6 bases at V and 8 bases at J, leaving 16 bases unmatched. Germline V gives CDR1 LNHDA, CDR2 SQIVND (reference sequence). This CDR3 has 17 amino acids. The CDR3 loop reads CASSLGQGFVSQEKLFF. The CDR3 DNA reads as TGTGCCAGTAGCTTGGGACAGGGCTTTGTCTCCCAGGAAAAACTGTTTTTT.

The chain joins TRBV7-2 to TRBJ2-1; 8 nucleotides align to TRBD2. This CDR3 region has 16 residues. The junction had 12 bases not matched to a gene; V was cut back by 5 bases and J by 6 bases. Per germline, CDR1 SGHTA and CDR2 FQGNSA. The DNA of the CDR3 is TGTGCCAGCAGCGCGGCCGGGACTAGTGCAATCAATGAGCAGTTCTTC. Translating gives CASSAAGTSAINEQFF.

The chain recombines TRBV28 with TRBJ1-2; 7 bases are a match to TRBD1. This CDR3 region has 15 residues. V gave up 4 bases and J gave up 7 bases; unmatched junction bases: 12. CDR1 is MDHEN, CDR2 SYDVKM, per germline. The CDR3 nucleotides read TGTGCCAGCAGTTCAACCGGGACAGCACATATTGGCTACACCTTC. Translation gives CASSSTGTAHIGYTF.

The chain recombines TRBV11-1 with TRBJ2-7; D gene unclear. The CDR3 runs to 14 residues. The germline gives CDR1 SGHAT, CDR2 FQDESV (reference sequence). V was shortened by 7 bases and J by 3 bases, with 16 bases between the two germline ends. The DNA of the CDR3 is TGTGCCAGCACCTCGGGTCTGGATTTCTACGAGCAGTACTTC. This encodes CASTSGLDFYEQYF.

The chain uses TRBV25-1 and TRBJ2-5; D gene ambiguous. The CDR3 runs to 15 residues. The V and J ends lost 3 bases and 3 bases respectively, with 14 bases between them. Germline lookup yields CDR1 MGHDK and CDR2 SYGVNS. CDR3 nucleotide sequence: TGTGCCAGCAGTGAGGTCCGCGGCCAGAAAGAGACCCAGTACTTC. Residues: CASSEVRGQKETQYF.

The J gene is TRBJ2-7, the V gene TRBV2; 8 positions agree with TRBD2. Germline assignment: CDR1 SNHLY and CDR2 FYNNEI. V lost 7 bases and J lost 6; bases outside the gene matches: 11. The CDR3 consists of 14 residues. This CDR3 is CASKSGTSLGEQYF. CDR3 coding DNA: TGTGCCAGCAAATCCGGGACTAGTCTAGGCGAGCAGTACTTC. Combining the CDR3 with reference TRBV2 and TRBJ2-7 gives the whole variable domain EPEVTQTPSHQVTQMGQEVILRCVPISNHLYFYWYRQILGQKVEFLVSFYNNEISEKSEIFDDQFSVERPDGSNFTLKIRSTKLEDSAMYFCASKSGTSLGEQYFGPGTRLTVT.